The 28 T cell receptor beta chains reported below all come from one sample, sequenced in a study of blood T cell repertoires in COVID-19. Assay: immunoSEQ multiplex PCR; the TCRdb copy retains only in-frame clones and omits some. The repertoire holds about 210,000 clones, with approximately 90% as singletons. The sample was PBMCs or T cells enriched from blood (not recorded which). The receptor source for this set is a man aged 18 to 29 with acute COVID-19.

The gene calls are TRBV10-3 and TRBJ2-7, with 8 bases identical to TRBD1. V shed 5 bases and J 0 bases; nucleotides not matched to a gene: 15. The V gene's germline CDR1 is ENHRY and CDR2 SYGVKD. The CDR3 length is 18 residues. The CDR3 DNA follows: TGTGCCATCAGTAGCAAGGGCGGTGGGCAGGGGGCCTCCTACGAGCAGTACTTC. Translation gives CAISSKGGGQGASYEQYF.

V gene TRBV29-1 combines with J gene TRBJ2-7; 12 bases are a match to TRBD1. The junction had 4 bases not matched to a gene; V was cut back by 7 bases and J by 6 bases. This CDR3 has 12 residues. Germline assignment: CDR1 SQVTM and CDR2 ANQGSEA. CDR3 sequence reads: CSGGTGGGEQYF. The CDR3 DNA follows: TGCAGCGGAGGGACAGGGGGCGGCGAGCAGTACTTC.

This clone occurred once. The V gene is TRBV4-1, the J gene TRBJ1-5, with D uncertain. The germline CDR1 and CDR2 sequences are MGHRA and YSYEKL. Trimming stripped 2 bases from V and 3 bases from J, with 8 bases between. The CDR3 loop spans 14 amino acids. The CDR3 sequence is CASSQLEDNQPQHF. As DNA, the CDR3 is TGCGCCAGCAGCCAATTGGAGGACAATCAGCCCCAGCATTTT.

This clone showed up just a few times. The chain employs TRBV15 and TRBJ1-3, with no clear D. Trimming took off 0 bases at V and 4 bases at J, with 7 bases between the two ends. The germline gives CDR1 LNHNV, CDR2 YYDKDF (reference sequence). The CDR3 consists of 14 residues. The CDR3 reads CATSRDRGGNTIYF. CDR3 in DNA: TGTGCCACCAGCAGAGATCGAGGAGGAAACACCATATATTTT. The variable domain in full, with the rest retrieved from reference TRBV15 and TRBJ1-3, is DAMVIQNPRYQVTQFGKPVTLSCSQTLNHNVMYWYQQKSSQAPKLLFHYYDKDFNNEADTPDNFQSRRPNTSFCFLDIRSPGLGDTAMYLCATSRDRGGNTIYFGEGSWLTVV.

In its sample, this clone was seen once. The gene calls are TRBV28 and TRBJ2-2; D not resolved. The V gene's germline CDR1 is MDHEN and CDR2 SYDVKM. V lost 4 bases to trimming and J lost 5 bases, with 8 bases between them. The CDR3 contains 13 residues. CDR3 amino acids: CASSSQLTGELFF. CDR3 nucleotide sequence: TGTGCCAGCAGTTCTCAGTTAACCGGGGAGCTGTTTTTT.

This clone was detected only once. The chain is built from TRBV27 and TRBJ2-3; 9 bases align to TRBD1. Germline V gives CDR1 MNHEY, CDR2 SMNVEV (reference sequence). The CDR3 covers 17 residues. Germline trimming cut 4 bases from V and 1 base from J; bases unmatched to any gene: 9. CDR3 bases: TGTGCCAGCAGTTCCCTCTGGACAGGGGTCGGCACAGATACGCAGTATTTT. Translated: CASSSLWTGVGTDTQYF.

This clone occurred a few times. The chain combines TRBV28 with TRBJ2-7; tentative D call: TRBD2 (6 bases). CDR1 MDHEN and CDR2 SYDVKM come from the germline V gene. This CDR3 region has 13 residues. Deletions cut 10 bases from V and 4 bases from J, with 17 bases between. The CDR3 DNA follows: TGTGCCACCTCCGGGGCTAGCGCTTACGAGCAGTACTTC. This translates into CATSGASAYEQYF.

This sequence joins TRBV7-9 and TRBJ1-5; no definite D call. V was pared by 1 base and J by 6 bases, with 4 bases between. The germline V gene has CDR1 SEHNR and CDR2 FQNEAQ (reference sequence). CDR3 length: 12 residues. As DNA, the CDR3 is TGTGCCAGCAGCTTAGAGCGTCAGCCCCAGCATTTT. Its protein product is CASSLERQPQHF.

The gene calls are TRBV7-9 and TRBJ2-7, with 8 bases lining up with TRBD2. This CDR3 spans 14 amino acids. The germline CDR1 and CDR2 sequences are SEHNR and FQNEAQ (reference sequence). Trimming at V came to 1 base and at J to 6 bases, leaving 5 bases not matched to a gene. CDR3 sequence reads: CASSLEAGVGEQYF. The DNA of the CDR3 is TGTGCCAGCAGCTTAGAAGCGGGAGTGGGCGAGCAGTACTTC.

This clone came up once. The CDR3 spells CASSYTPGQRTDTQYF. Here the CDR3 DNA reads TGTGCCAGCAGTTACACGCCGGGACAGCGCACAGATACGCAGTATTTT. The V and J genes are TRBV6-5 and TRBJ2-3; 7 bases match TRBD1. Trimming took 2 bases from V and 1 from J; bases not matched to a gene: 6. The CDR3 loop spans 16 amino acids. The germline gives CDR1 MNHEY, CDR2 SVGAGI.

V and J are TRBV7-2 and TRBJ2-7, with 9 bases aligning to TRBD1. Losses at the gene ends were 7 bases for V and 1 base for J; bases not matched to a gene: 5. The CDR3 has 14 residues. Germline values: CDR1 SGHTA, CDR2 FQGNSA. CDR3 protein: CASTPGTGSYEQYF. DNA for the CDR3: TGTGCCAGCACCCCGGGGACAGGGTCCTACGAGCAGTACTTC.

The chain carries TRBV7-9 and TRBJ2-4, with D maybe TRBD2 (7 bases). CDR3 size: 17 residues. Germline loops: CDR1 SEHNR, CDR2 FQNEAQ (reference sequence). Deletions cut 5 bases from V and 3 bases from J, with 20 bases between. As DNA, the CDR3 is TGTGCCAGCAGCCTCTTTGGGGGGGGGCCTGGCAAAAACATTCAGTACTTC. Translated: CASSLFGGGPGKNIQYF.

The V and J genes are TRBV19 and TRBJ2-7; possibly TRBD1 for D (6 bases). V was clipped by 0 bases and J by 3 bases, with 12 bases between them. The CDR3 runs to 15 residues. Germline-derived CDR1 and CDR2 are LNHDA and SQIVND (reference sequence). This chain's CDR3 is CASSIDPGHHYEQYF. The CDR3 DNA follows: TGTGCCAGTAGTATAGATCCGGGACACCACTACGAGCAGTACTTC.

This CDR3 reads CSVEEGTVNTGELFF. CDR3 DNA: TGCAGCGTTGAAGAAGGGACTGTGAACACCGGGGAGCTGTTTTTT. The rearrangement links TRBV29-1 to TRBJ2-2, with a weak D call TRBD2 (6 bases). The V end was cut by 0 bases, the J end by 1 base, with 9 bases between. CDR1 and CDR2 (germline): SQVTM, ANQGSEA. The CDR3 length is 15 residues.

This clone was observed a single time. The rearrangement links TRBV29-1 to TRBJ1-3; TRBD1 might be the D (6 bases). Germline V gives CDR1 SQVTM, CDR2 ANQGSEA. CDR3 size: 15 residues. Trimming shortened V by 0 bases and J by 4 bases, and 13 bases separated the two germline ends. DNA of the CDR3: TGCAGCGTTGAAGATATTGGCAGGGGAGGAAACACCATATATTTT. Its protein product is CSVEDIGRGGNTIYF.

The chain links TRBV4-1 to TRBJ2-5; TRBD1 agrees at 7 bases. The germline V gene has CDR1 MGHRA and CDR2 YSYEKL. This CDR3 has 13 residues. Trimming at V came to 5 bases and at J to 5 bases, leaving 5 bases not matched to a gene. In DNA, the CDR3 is TGCGCCAGCAGCGCCAACAGGGGTGAGACCCAGTACTTC. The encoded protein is CASSANRGETQYF.

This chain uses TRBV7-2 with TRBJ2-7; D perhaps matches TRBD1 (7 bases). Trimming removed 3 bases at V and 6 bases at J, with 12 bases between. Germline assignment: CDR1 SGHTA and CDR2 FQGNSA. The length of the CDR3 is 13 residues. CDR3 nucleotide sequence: TGTGCCAGCAGCTTCCGACAGGGAGGCGAGCAGTACTTC. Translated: CASSFRQGGEQYF.

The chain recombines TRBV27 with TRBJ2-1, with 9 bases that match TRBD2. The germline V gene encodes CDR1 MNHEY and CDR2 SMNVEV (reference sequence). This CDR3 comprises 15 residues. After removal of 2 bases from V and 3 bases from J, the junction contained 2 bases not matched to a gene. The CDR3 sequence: CASSLASGIYNEQFF. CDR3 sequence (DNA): TGTGCCAGCAGTTTAGCTAGCGGGATCTACAATGAGCAGTTCTTC.

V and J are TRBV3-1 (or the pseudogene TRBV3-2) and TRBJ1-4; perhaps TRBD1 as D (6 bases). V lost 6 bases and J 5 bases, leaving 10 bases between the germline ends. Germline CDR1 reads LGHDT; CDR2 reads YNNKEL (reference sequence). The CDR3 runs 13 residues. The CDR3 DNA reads TGTGCCAGCAGACAGGGCCCCAATGAAAAACTGTTTTTT. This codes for CASRQGPNEKLFF.

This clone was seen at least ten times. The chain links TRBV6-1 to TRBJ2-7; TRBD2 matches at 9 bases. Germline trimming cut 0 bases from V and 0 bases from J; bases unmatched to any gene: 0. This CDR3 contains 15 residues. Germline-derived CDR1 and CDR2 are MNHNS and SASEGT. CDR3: CASSEASGSSYEQYF. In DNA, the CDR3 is TGTGCCAGCAGTGAAGCTAGCGGGAGCTCCTACGAGCAGTACTTC.

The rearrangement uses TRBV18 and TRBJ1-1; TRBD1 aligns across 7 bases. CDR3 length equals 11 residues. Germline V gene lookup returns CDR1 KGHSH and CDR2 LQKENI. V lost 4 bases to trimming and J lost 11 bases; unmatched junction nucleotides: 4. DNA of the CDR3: TGTGCCAGCTCACGAGGGGGCGACGCTTTCTTT. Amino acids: CASSRGGDAFF. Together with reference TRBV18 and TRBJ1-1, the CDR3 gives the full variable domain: NAGVMQNPRHLVRRRGQEARLRCSPMKGHSHVYWYRQLPEEGLKFMVYLQKENIIDESGMPKERFSAEFPKEGPSILRIQQVVRGDSAAYFCASSRGGDAFFGQGTRLTVV.

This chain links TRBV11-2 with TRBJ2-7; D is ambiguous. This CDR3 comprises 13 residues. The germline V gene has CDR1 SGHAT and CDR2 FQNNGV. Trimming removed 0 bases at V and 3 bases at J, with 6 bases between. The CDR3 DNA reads TGTGCCAGCAGCTTAGATTTCTACTACGAGCAGTACTTC. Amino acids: CASSLDFYYEQYF.

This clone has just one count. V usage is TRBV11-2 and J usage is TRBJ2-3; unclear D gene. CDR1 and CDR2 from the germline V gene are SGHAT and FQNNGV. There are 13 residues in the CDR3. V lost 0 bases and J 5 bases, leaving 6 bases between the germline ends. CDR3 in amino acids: CASSLDLVDTQYF. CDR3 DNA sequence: TGTGCCAGCAGCTTAGATCTAGTAGATACGCAGTATTTT.

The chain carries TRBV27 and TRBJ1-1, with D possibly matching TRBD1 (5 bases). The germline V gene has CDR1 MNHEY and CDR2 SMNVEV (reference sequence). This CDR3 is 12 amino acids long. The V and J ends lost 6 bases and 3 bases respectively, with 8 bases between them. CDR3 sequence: CASRDSYTEAFF. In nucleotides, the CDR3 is TGTGCCAGCAGAGACAGTTACACTGAAGCTTTCTTT.

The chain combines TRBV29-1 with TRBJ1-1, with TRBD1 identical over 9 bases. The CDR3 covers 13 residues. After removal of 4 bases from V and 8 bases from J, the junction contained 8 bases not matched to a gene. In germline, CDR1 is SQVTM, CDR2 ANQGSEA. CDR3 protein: CSVVPTGGREAFF. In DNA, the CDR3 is TGCAGCGTTGTTCCCACAGGGGGCAGGGAAGCTTTCTTT.

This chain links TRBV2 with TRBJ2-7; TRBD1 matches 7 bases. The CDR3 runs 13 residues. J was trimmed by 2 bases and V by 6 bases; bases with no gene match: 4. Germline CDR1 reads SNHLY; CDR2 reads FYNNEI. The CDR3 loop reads CASSRDRTYEQYF. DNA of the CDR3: TGTGCCAGCAGCCGGGACAGAACCTACGAGCAGTACTTC.

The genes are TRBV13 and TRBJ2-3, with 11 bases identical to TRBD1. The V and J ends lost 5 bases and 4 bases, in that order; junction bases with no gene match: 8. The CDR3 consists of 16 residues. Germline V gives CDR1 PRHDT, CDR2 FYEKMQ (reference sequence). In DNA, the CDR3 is TGTGCCAGCAGCGTGGACAGGGGGCGCCAGGCAGATACGCAGTATTTT. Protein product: CASSVDRGRQADTQYF.

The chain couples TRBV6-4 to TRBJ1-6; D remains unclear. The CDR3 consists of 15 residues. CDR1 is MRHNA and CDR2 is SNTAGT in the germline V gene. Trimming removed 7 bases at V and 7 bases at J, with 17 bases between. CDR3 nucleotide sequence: TGTGCCAGCAAGCGAGACTCCGGAGAAAATTCACCCCTCCACTTT. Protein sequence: CASKRDSGENSPLHF.